The 32 T cell receptor beta chains in this list originate from one sample, sequenced in a study of T-cell reconstitution after alpha-beta-depleted transplantation in children. Preparation of the TCRbeta library was carried out with unique molecular identifiers. TCRdb itself ran the PCR reads through MiXCR, one entry per CDR3 protein. The data show 200,000 to 250,000 distinct CDR3 sequences, 20% to 30% seen once. The starting material was PBMCs, obtained before TCRalphabeta/CD19-depleted stem cell transplant. The source is a girl aged 2-9 years with Fanconi anemia, due to receive a stem cell transplant.

The chain employs TRBV5-4 and TRBJ2-2; a weak D match, TRBD1 (6 bases). The CDR3 has 16 amino acids. The germline V and J ends were trimmed by 1 base and 6 bases, with 16 bases remaining between them. Germline V gene sequence: CDR1 SGHNT, CDR2 YYREEE (reference sequence). CDR3 protein: CASSLRDTCGAGELFF. For the CDR3, the DNA is TGTGCCAGCAGCTTGCGGGACACGTGTGGTGCCGGGGAGCTGTTTTTT.

The chain is built from TRBV11-3 and TRBJ1-2; TRBD1 matches 7 bases. Germline loops: CDR1 SGHNT, CDR2 YENEEA. Trimming at V came to 5 bases and at J to 7 bases, leaving 16 bases not matched to a gene. This CDR3 comprises 16 residues. The CDR3 reads CASSTDIRDSRGGYTF. The DNA for the CDR3 is TGTGCCAGCAGCACAGATATAAGGGACAGCCGAGGTGGCTACACCTTC.

V gene TRBV20-1 combines with J gene TRBJ2-5; a weak D match, TRBD2 (6 bases). Germline lookup yields CDR1 DFQATT and CDR2 SNEGSKA (reference sequence). The CDR3 runs to 15 residues. V was cut by 7 bases and J by 0 bases, with 18 bases left in between. The CDR3 loop is CSVPRLGQYQETQYF. The CDR3 coding sequence is TGCAGTGTACCCCGACTAGGCCAGTACCAAGAGACCCAGTACTTC.

This rearrangement joins TRBV28 to TRBJ2-3, with D possibly matching TRBD2 (6 bases). The CDR3 sequence is 17 residues long. V was cut by 5 bases and J by 0 bases, with 18 bases left in between. Germline V gives CDR1 MDHEN, CDR2 SYDVKM. In DNA, the CDR3 is TGTGCCAGCAGTCCCTACTTAGCGGCAACTAGCACAGATACGCAGTATTTT. As protein: CASSPYLAATSTDTQYF.

This sequence joins TRBV20-1 and TRBJ2-7; 8 bases are shared with TRBD2. This CDR3 region has 16 residues. Germline V CDR1 and CDR2: DFQATT, SNEGSKA (reference sequence). The V and J ends lost 0 bases and 1 base, in that order; junction bases with no gene match: 8. The CDR3 coding sequence is TGCAGTGCTAGAGATCGACTAGCGCTGAATTCCTACGAGCAGTACTTC. This encodes CSARDRLALNSYEQYF.

This clonotype showed up many times. The V call is TRBV5-6, the J call TRBJ1-5; TRBD1 might be the D (6 bases). V gave up 2 bases and J gave up 3 bases, with 9 bases separating them. The CDR3 runs to 14 residues. The V gene's germline CDR1 is SGHDT and CDR2 YYEEEE. DNA of the CDR3: TGTGCCAGCAGCTTCGGACAGATCAATCAGCCCCAGCATTTT. This encodes CASSFGQINQPQHF.

CDR3 protein: CSASPRTSGSADTQYF. Written as DNA, the CDR3 is TGCAGTGCTAGTCCGAGGACTAGCGGGAGTGCAGATACGCAGTATTTT. This chain links TRBV20-1 with TRBJ2-3; 13 bases are a match to TRBD2. The CDR3 covers 16 residues. The V gene end was trimmed by 3 bases and the J gene end by 4 bases; junction bases not matched to a gene: 7. Germline lookup yields CDR1 DFQATT and CDR2 SNEGSKA (reference sequence).

The CDR3 reads CASSPGGRYEQYF. The CDR3 region has the DNA TGTGCCAGCTCACCGGGGGGCCGCTACGAGCAGTACTTC. The J gene is TRBJ2-7, the V gene TRBV18; possibly TRBD1 or TRBD2 for D (6 bases each). The CDR3 spans 13 residues. The V end lost 3 bases, the J end lost 3 bases, and 9 bases lay between the germline ends. Germline V gives CDR1 KGHSH, CDR2 LQKENI.

This clonotype has ten or more counts. The chain uses TRBV4-2 and TRBJ1-2; 11 bases align to TRBD1. The CDR3 has 17 residues. Germline CDR1 and CDR2: LGHNA and YNFKEQ. V trimming: 0 bases; J trimming: 11 bases; junction bases outside the gene matches: 14. This chain's CDR3 is CASSQDRTGGYAIPYTF. The CDR3 nucleotides read TGTGCCAGCAGCCAAGACAGGACAGGGGGCTATGCGATCCCGTACACCTTC.

The chain joins TRBV4-2 to TRBJ1-5; weak D call: TRBD1 (5 bases). This CDR3 has 16 amino acids. V dropped 0 bases and J dropped 0 bases, with 9 bases sitting between them. Germline V gene data show CDR1 as LGHNA and CDR2 as YNFKEQ. CDR3 coding DNA: TGTGCCAGCAGCCAAGATTGGGGGGGTAGCAATCAGCCCCAGCATTTT. Amino acid sequence: CASSQDWGGSNQPQHF.

V usage is TRBV28 and J usage is TRBJ2-3; 12 bases agree with TRBD2. Germline-derived CDR1 and CDR2 are MDHEN and SYDVKM. The CDR3 totals 15 residues. The V gene end was trimmed by 6 bases and the J gene end by 2 bases; junction bases not matched to a gene: 3. The DNA of the CDR3 is TGTGCCAGCAGACTAGCGGGAGGTGACACAGATACGCAGTATTTT. It is translated as CASRLAGGDTDTQYF. The whole variable domain, filled in from reference TRBV28 and TRBJ2-3, reads DVKVTQSSRYLVKRTGEKVFLECVQDMDHENMFWYRQDPGLGLRLIYFSYDVKMKEKGDIPEGYSVSREKKERFSLILESASTNQTSMYLCASRLAGGDTDTQYFGPGTRLTVL.

This clonotype was detected only a few times. The V call is TRBV5-1, the J call TRBJ2-2, with 10 bases fitting TRBD2. The CDR3 sequence is 14 residues long. The germline V gene encodes CDR1 SGHRS and CDR2 YFSETQ. With 6 bases clipped from V and 7 bases from J, the junction kept 6 bases outside the gene matches. In DNA, the CDR3 is TGCGCCAGCACCCAAGGACTAGCGGACGGGGAGCTGTTTTTT. Protein: CASTQGLADGELFF.

The rearrangement uses TRBV20-1 and TRBJ2-1; 7 bases map to TRBD2. Per the germline V gene, CDR1 is DFQATT and CDR2 is SNEGSKA (reference sequence). The CDR3 is 16 residues long. V gave up 0 bases and J gave up 2 bases; unmatched junction bases: 7. The CDR3 coding sequence is TGCAGTGCTAGAGACCCAGCGGGGAGGACCTACAATGAGCAGTTCTTC. This sequence encodes CSARDPAGRTYNEQFF.

This clonotype was recorded at least ten times. The chain joins TRBV5-1 to TRBJ2-5; possible D gene TRBD2, 5 bases. Trimming cost V 1 base and J 1 base, with 8 bases left between them. Looked up from germline, CDR1 is SGHRS and CDR2 is YFSETQ. The CDR3 has 14 residues. CDR3 region: CASSLLLAQETQYF. The CDR3 nucleotides read TGCGCCAGCAGCTTGTTGCTAGCCCAAGAGACCCAGTACTTC.

Ten or more counts support this clonotype. The chain joins TRBV6-2 or TRBV6-3 to TRBJ2-3; D gene uncertain. The germline V gene encodes CDR1 MNHEY and CDR2 SVGEGT. Trimming took 6 bases from V and 4 from J, leaving 11 bases between them. The CDR3 is 13 amino acids. For the CDR3, the DNA is TGTGCCAGCAGACCATCTAGGTCAGATACGCAGTATTTT. Its translation: CASRPSRSDTQYF.

The chain employs TRBV5-1 and TRBJ2-1; D gene ambiguous. Germline CDR1 SGHRS, CDR2 YFSETQ. With 5 bases removed from V and 0 bases from J, the gap between germline ends came to 12 bases. The length of the CDR3 is 15 residues. The CDR3 spells CASRNSWFSYNEQFF. The DNA for the CDR3 is TGCGCCAGCAGGAATAGCTGGTTCTCCTACAATGAGCAGTTCTTC.

The chain uses TRBV20-1 and TRBJ2-5; D is ambiguous. The CDR3 runs to 10 residues. Trimming took 6 bases from V and 5 from J, leaving 7 bases between them. The germline V gene encodes CDR1 DFQATT and CDR2 SNEGSKA (reference sequence). CDR3 bases: TGCAGTGCAATCTGGGAGACCCAGTACTTC. Protein sequence: CSAIWETQYF.

This chain links TRBV20-1 with TRBJ2-7; possible D gene TRBD2, 6 bases. V lost 4 bases and J lost 3, with 13 bases in between. CDR1 is DFQATT and CDR2 is SNEGSKA in the germline V gene (reference sequence). The CDR3 sequence is 13 residues long. The CDR3 protein is CSATSSGYYEQYF. In nucleotides, the CDR3 is TGCAGTGCTACCTCAAGCGGGTACTACGAGCAGTACTTC.

This clonotype was observed a few times. The rearrangement uses TRBV3-1 and TRBJ1-6; possibly TRBD1 for D (5 bases). Trimming cost V 2 bases and J 7 bases, with 12 bases left between them. Germline CDR1 LGHDT, CDR2 YNNKEL (reference sequence). The CDR3 has 15 amino acids. CDR3 sequence reads: CASSQRRQRNSPLHF. The CDR3 DNA is TGTGCCAGCAGCCAAAGAAGACAGAGAAATTCACCCCTCCACTTT.

This chain links TRBV29-1 with TRBJ2-5; TRBD2 agrees at 12 bases. Trimming removed 3 bases from V and 5 bases from J; junction bases left unmatched: 13. Germline V lookup: CDR1 SQVTM, CDR2 ANQGSEA. This CDR3 contains 17 residues. CDR3 region: CSVDSRFGLAGSETQYF. The CDR3 region has the DNA TGCAGCGTTGACTCTAGATTCGGACTAGCGGGATCGGAGACCCAGTACTTC.

Only one count was recorded for this clonotype. The chain joins TRBV6-5 to TRBJ2-7; either TRBD1 or TRBD2 may fit D (5 bases each). The CDR3 spans 16 residues. V was shortened by 0 bases and J by 0 bases, with 12 bases between the two germline ends. From germline, CDR1 is MNHEY and CDR2 SVGAGI. The CDR3 DNA follows: TGTGCCAGCAGTTACTCGAAAGGGACCCCCTCCTACGAGCAGTACTTC. As protein: CASSYSKGTPSYEQYF.

This clonotype was counted many times. V gene TRBV20-1 combines with J gene TRBJ2-7; TRBD2 matches 8 bases. Looked up from germline, CDR1 is DFQATT and CDR2 is SNEGSKA (reference sequence). The CDR3 sequence is 14 residues long. Trimming cost V 5 bases and J 0 bases; bases outside gene matches: 6. The CDR3 bases are TGCAGTGCTTCCCACAGCGGGAGCTCCTACGAGCAGTACTTC. Translation gives CSASHSGSSYEQYF.

In its sample, this clonotype was seen a few times. The chain joins TRBV6-2 or TRBV6-3 to TRBJ2-1, with 15 bases aligning to TRBD2. This CDR3 comprises 16 residues. V lost 5 bases and J lost 7; bases outside the gene matches: 6. Germline V gene lookup returns CDR1 MNHEY and CDR2 SVGEGT. The chain's CDR3 is CASSQGLAGGLNEQFF. DNA for the CDR3: TGTGCCAGCAGTCAAGGACTAGCGGGAGGGCTTAATGAGCAGTTCTTC.

Many counts were recorded for this clonotype. The chain joins TRBV5-7 to TRBJ1-5; 9 positions agree with TRBD1. TRBV5-7 is sorted into the ORF group, with uncertain function. CDR3 length: 17 amino acids. Trimming at V came to 0 bases and at J to 3 bases, leaving 7 bases not matched to a gene. CDR3 region: CASSLGPGQGFNQPQHF. The CDR3 nucleotides are TGTGCCAGCAGCTTGGGTCCGGGACAGGGCTTCAATCAGCCCCAGCATTTT.

The table lists this clonotype with many counts. The rearrangement joins TRBV9 to TRBJ2-3; either TRBD1 or TRBD2 may supply D (6 bases each). V gave up 8 bases and J gave up 2 bases, with 12 bases separating them. CDR3 length equals 13 residues. Germline V lookup: CDR1 SGDLS, CDR2 YYNGEE. The CDR3 bases are TGTGCCAGTGGAGGGGGTCTCACAGATACGCAGTATTTT. Its protein is CASGGGLTDTQYF.

As DNA, the CDR3 is TGCGCCAGCAGCCCCCTAGAGGCTTACGGGGCCAACGTCCTGACTTTC. It yields the protein CASSPLEAYGANVLTF. The chain has TRBV5-1 and TRBJ2-6; D unresolved. This CDR3 spans 16 amino acids. The germline V and J ends were trimmed by 4 bases and 4 bases, with 15 bases remaining between them. The germline V gene encodes CDR1 SGHRS and CDR2 YFSETQ.

The chain uses TRBV3-1 and TRBJ2-2; D call uncertain. Germline V gene sequence: CDR1 LGHDT, CDR2 YNNKEL (reference sequence). Trimming removed 4 bases at V and 5 bases at J, with 17 bases between. The CDR3 length is 16 residues. DNA for the CDR3: TGTGCCAGCAGCCCGCTTGGCGCCTGGGGAACCGGGGAGCTGTTTTTT. It codes for CASSPLGAWGTGELFF.

The chain combines TRBV13 with TRBJ2-7; 9 bases are shared with TRBD2. Germline V gene data show CDR1 as PRHDT and CDR2 as FYEKMQ (reference sequence). V shed 0 bases, J shed 5 bases, and the junction held 11 bases outside the gene matches. This CDR3 is built from 17 residues. The CDR3 DNA reads TGTGCCAGCAGCTTAGGCCTCACTAGCGGGCGGCAAGACGAGCAGTACTTC. Protein: CASSLGLTSGRQDEQYF.

This clonotype was picked up many times. The V and J genes are TRBV29-1 and TRBJ2-5; weak D call: TRBD2 (5 bases). The V gene's germline CDR1 is SQVTM and CDR2 ANQGSEA. This CDR3 has 14 amino acids. V was clipped by 3 bases and J by 2 bases, with 13 bases between them. The CDR3 reads CSVERAWVQETQYF. As DNA, the CDR3 is TGCAGCGTTGAGAGGGCGTGGGTGCAAGAGACCCAGTACTTC.

This clonotype was recorded many times. The CDR3 DNA is TGCAGTGCTAGTGTTCCCAGCGGGAGGGCCGAAGATACGCAGTATTTT. Its translation is CSASVPSGRAEDTQYF. This chain uses TRBV20-1 with TRBJ2-3, with 10 bases aligning to TRBD2. V trimming: 3 bases; J trimming: 5 bases; junction bases outside the gene matches: 11. CDR1 DFQATT and CDR2 SNEGSKA come from the germline V gene (reference sequence). This CDR3 comprises 16 residues.

In its sample, this clonotype was seen a few times. This chain connects TRBV5-1 to TRBJ1-1, with 8 bases that match TRBD1. The CDR3 has 15 amino acids. Germline lookup yields CDR1 SGHRS and CDR2 YFSETQ. The junction had 5 bases not matched to a gene; V was cut back by 3 bases and J by 1 base. CDR3: CASSSGQGENTEAFF. CDR3 nucleotides: TGCGCCAGCAGCTCAGGACAGGGAGAGAACACTGAAGCTTTCTTT.

This clonotype has a count of ten or more. The chain couples TRBV13 to TRBJ2-1; TRBD2 agrees at 13 bases. V lost 2 bases, J lost 8 bases, and 6 bases stayed unmatched. CDR1 is PRHDT, CDR2 FYEKMQ, per germline (reference sequence). The CDR3 is 16 residues long. DNA of the CDR3: TGTGCCAGCAGCTTATTGGGGACTAGCGGGAATCATGAGCAGTTCTTC. Protein: CASSLLGTSGNHEQFF.